These 21 T cell receptor beta chains were all obtained from the same sample, sequenced in a study of Ad26.COV2.S vaccination and SARS-CoV-2 variants (dated by TCRdb to the early 2020s). Explained via the paper, the treatment or condition label denotes: some 19 received Ad26.COV2.S at low or high dose, single or two shots; five or six received placebo; per-sample allocation not given. For vaccine and placebo recipients, the sequenced repertoires came from samples collected on day 63 after the first injection. Receptor libraries were prepared by the immunoSEQ multiplex PCR assay. The immuneACCESS repertoire file appears here via TCRdb, limited to in-frame rearrangements. These files lack a portion of the clones; in checked studies, under half of the deficit traces to unresolved V genes, and the cause of the others is not known. The sample contains about 370,000 clones, around nine tenths of them found a single time. The top ten constitute under 2% of the sample.

This specimen was peripheral blood, taken in a trial of Ad26.COV2.S vaccine versus placebo. The source of these receptors is a person aged 18-60 years who received the Ad26.COV2.S COVID-19 vaccine or a placebo.

This clone occurred once. The chain joins TRBV9 to TRBJ1-2; 9 nucleotides match TRBD1. J lost 1 base, V lost 2 bases, and 3 bases had no gene match. The CDR3 has 15 amino acids. Germline V lookup: CDR1 SGDLS, CDR2 YYNGEE. The chain's CDR3 is CASSVTGGLNYGYTF. The CDR3 coding sequence is TGTGCCAGCAGCGTGACAGGGGGGCTTAACTATGGCTACACCTTC. The full variable domain, its missing parts supplied by reference TRBV9 and TRBJ1-2, is DSGVTQTPKHLITATGQRVTLRCSPRSGDLSVYWYQQSLDQGLQFLIQYYNGEERAKGNILERFSAQQFPDLHSELNLSSLELGDSALYFCASSVTGGLNYGYTFGSGTRLTVV.

The chain recombines TRBV2 with TRBJ2-2, with no clear D. Germline loops: CDR1 SNHLY, CDR2 FYNNEI. The CDR3 is made up of 14 amino acids. Deletions cut 6 bases from V and 0 bases from J, with 8 bases between. This chain's CDR3 is CASRPIPNTGELFF. DNA for the CDR3: TGTGCCAGCAGGCCTATCCCGAACACCGGGGAGCTGTTTTTT.

The chain recombines TRBV11-2 with TRBJ1-3; no definite D call. V was trimmed by 1 base and J by 4 bases, leaving 5 bases between them. This CDR3 spans 13 amino acids. From germline, CDR1 is SGHAT and CDR2 FQNNGV. In DNA, the CDR3 is TGTGCCAGCAGCTTAGGCGGCGGAAACACCATATATTTT. Its translation is CASSLGGGNTIYF.

This rearrangement joins TRBV21-1 to TRBJ2-2. TRBV21-1 is designated a pseudogene. The CDR3 is 12 residues long. The CDR3 is CASSKRSGELFF. The CDR3 DNA reads TGTGCCAGCAGCAAAAGAAGTGGGGAGCTGTTTTTT.

The chain has TRBV6-5 and TRBJ1-5; 7 nucleotides agree with TRBD1. Losses at the gene ends were 4 bases for V and 10 bases for J; bases not matched to a gene: 7. Germline lookup yields CDR1 MNHEY and CDR2 SVGAGI. The CDR3 has 13 amino acids. In nucleotides, the CDR3 is TGTGCCAGCAGTTCGACAGGGTGGGAACCCCAGCATTTT. This gives the protein CASSSTGWEPQHF.

The chain employs TRBV6-1 and TRBJ2-5, with D hard to call. The CDR3 is 13 amino acids. V was clipped by 3 bases and J by 3 bases, with 8 bases between them. CDR1 is MNHNS, CDR2 SASEGT, per germline. The CDR3 reads CASSDMAEETQYF. In DNA, the CDR3 is TGTGCCAGCAGTGACATGGCAGAAGAGACCCAGTACTTC.

CDR3 loop: CASSQLQKPRELFF. CDR3 coding DNA: TGTGCCAGTAGCCAACTCCAGAAACCTAGGGAGCTGTTTTTT. The rearrangement uses TRBV19 and TRBJ2-2; D is ambiguous. The CDR3 runs to 14 residues. Looked up from germline, CDR1 is LNHDA and CDR2 is SQIVND (reference sequence). Trimming left V 6 bases short and J 9 bases short, with 17 bases between.

The chain uses TRBV19 and TRBJ2-7, with 13 bases matching TRBD2. V lost 4 bases to trimming and J lost 3 bases; unmatched junction nucleotides: 3. The germline V gene encodes CDR1 LNHDA and CDR2 SQIVND (reference sequence). CDR3 length: 15 residues. CDR3 loop: CASSTGLAGVYEQYF. DNA of the CDR3: TGTGCCAGTAGTACCGGACTAGCGGGAGTCTACGAGCAGTACTTC. The full variable domain, in which reference TRBV19 and TRBJ2-7 provide the parts outside the CDR3, is DGGITQSPKYLFRKEGQNVTLSCEQNLNHDAMYWYRQDPGQGLRLIYYSQIVNDFQKGDIAEGYSVSREKKESFPLTVTSAQKNPTAFYLCASSTGLAGVYEQYFGPGTRLTVT.

The chain is built from TRBV4-1 and TRBJ1-5, with no clear D. Germline V gene sequence: CDR1 MGHRA, CDR2 YSYEKL. This CDR3 has 17 residues. Trimming stripped 1 base from V and 0 bases from J, with 13 bases between. CDR3 in amino acids: CASSQGREVNSNQPQHF. DNA for the CDR3: TGCGCCAGCAGCCAAGGAAGGGAGGTTAATAGCAATCAGCCCCAGCATTTT.

The V call is TRBV20-1, the J call TRBJ1-1; D gene unclear. With 3 bases removed from V and 11 bases from J, the gap between germline ends came to 13 bases. CDR3 length equals 11 residues. Germline CDR1 is DFQATT and CDR2 is SNEGSKA (reference sequence). Here the CDR3 reads CSARTEPEAFF. The DNA of the CDR3 is TGCAGTGCTAGGACTGAGCCGGAGGCTTTCTTT.

The chain recombines TRBV18 with TRBJ2-1; TRBD2 aligns across 13 bases. The V and J ends lost 6 bases and 9 bases, in that order; junction bases with no gene match: 5. The CDR3 is 14 residues long. Germline lookup yields CDR1 KGHSH and CDR2 LQKENI. The CDR3 sequence: CASSTSGRVGEQFF. Here the CDR3 DNA reads TGTGCCAGCTCTACTAGCGGGAGGGTCGGTGAGCAGTTCTTC.

This clone has only one observation. V gene TRBV6-2 or TRBV6-3 combines with J gene TRBJ2-5; D not resolved. Trimming left V 0 bases short and J 4 bases short, with 9 bases between. This CDR3 has 14 residues. Per the germline V gene, CDR1 is MNHEY and CDR2 is SVGEGT. This CDR3 reads CASSYSRIIETQYF. For the CDR3, the DNA is TGTGCCAGCAGTTACTCCCGGATCATAGAGACCCAGTACTTC.

The chain has TRBV11-3 and TRBJ2-2; 7 bases agree with TRBD1. Germline CDR1 SGHNT, CDR2 YENEEA. After removal of 4 bases from V and 0 bases from J, the junction contained 5 bases not matched to a gene. The CDR3 has 16 amino acids. CDR3 protein: CASSWGQSANTGELFF. The CDR3 DNA reads TGTGCCAGCAGCTGGGGACAGAGCGCGAACACCGGGGAGCTGTTTTTT.

This chain connects TRBV29-1 to TRBJ1-5; D might be TRBD1 (5 bases). Germline assignment: CDR1 SQVTM and CDR2 ANQGSEA. The CDR3 sequence is 13 residues long. Trimming took off 1 base at V and 3 bases at J, with 7 bases between the two ends. The CDR3 region is CSVEGDPNQPQHF. The CDR3 nucleotides are TGCAGCGTTGAAGGGGACCCCAATCAGCCCCAGCATTTT.

The genes are TRBV28 and TRBJ2-3, with 7 bases that match TRBD1. Germline trimming cut 6 bases from V and 1 base from J; bases unmatched to any gene: 7. CDR3 length: 15 residues. Per germline, CDR1 MDHEN and CDR2 SYDVKM. In DNA form, the CDR3 reads TGTGCCAGCAGGGGAAGGGGGCTAGGCACAGATACGCAGTATTTT. This sequence encodes CASRGRGLGTDTQYF.

In nucleotides, the CDR3 is TGTGCCATCAGTGAGCTGGCGGGAGGGGGTCACAATGAGCAGTTCTTC. Residues: CAISELAGGGHNEQFF. The V and J genes are TRBV10-3 and TRBJ2-1; 9 nucleotides align to TRBD2. Germline V gene lookup returns CDR1 ENHRY and CDR2 SYGVKD. V trimming: 2 bases; J trimming: 5 bases; junction bases outside the gene matches: 7. CDR3 length equals 16 residues.

The chain employs TRBV15 and TRBJ2-1; D gene unclear. Germline V gene sequence: CDR1 LNHNV, CDR2 YYDKDF (reference sequence). The CDR3 sequence is 16 residues long. V gave up 3 bases and J gave up 0 bases, with 12 bases separating them. This chain's CDR3 is CATSRTSAISYNEQFF. CDR3 coding DNA: TGTGCCACCAGCAGGACAAGTGCTATCTCCTACAATGAGCAGTTCTTC.

This clone was found once. The chain links TRBV6-5 to TRBJ2-7; the D gene is possibly TRBD1 (7 bases). This CDR3 has 14 residues. Germline CDR1 reads MNHEY; CDR2 reads SVGAGI. The V and J ends lost 7 bases and 4 bases respectively, with 17 bases between them. The CDR3 sequence is CASTFGGGGYEQYF. The CDR3 nucleotides read TGTGCCAGCACCTTCGGAGGGGGCGGATACGAGCAGTACTTC.

A note on this clone: The germline gene is not matched at one end of the junction; a read error may be the cause. The genes are TRBV28 and TRBJ1-6; D gene uncertain. CDR1 MDHEN and CDR2 SYDVKM come from the germline V gene. The CDR3 runs to 16 residues. The CDR3 reads CASSSQRASSNSPLHF. The CDR3 bases are TGTGCCAGCAGTAGCCAAAGGGCCTCCTCTAATTCACCCCTCCACTTT.

This rearrangement joins TRBV28 to TRBJ2-7; perhaps TRBD1 as D (6 bases). Germline loops: CDR1 MDHEN, CDR2 SYDVKM. The length of the CDR3 is 14 residues. V lost 7 bases to trimming and J lost 7 bases, with 20 bases between them. CDR3 residues: CASTQRVRGGEQYF. In nucleotides, the CDR3 is TGTGCCAGCACTCAGAGGGTCAGGGGTGGGGAGCAGTACTTC.

Written as DNA, the CDR3 is TGTGCCACCAGTGATCGCGGGTCGGGAAAACTGTTTTTT. This encodes CATSDRGSGKLFF. The chain combines TRBV24-1 with TRBJ1-4; no clear D. The CDR3 extends over 13 amino acids. CDR1 and CDR2 from the germline V gene are KGHDR and SFDVKD. The germline V and J ends were trimmed by 3 bases and 10 bases, with 11 bases remaining between them.